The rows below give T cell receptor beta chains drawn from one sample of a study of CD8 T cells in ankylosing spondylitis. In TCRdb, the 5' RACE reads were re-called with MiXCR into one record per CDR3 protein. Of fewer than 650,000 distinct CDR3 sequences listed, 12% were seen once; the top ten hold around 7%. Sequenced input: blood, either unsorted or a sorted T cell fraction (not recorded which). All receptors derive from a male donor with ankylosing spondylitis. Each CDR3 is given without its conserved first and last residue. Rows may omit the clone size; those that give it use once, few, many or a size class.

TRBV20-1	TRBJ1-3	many	SARRPSSASGNTIY
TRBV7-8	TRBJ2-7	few	ASSPRLMGEGGLYEQY
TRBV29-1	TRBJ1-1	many	SVVKAANTEAF
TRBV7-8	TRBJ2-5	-	ASSTGLAEQETQY
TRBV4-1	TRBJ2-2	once	ASSQEVRNTGELF
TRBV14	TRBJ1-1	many	ASSQVEAF
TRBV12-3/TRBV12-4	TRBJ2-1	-	ASSSSLAGGRNEQF
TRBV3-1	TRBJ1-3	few	ASSRQGAGNTIY
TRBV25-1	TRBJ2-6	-	ASSFRVFGANVLT
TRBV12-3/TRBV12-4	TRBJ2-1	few	ASREVLSYNEQF
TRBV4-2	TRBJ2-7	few	ASSQPSGSPYEQY
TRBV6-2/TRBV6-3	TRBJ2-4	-	ASSSSGNIQY
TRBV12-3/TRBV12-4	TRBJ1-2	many	ATSPTQGVGYGYT
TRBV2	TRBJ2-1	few	ASREGTGTPRGQF
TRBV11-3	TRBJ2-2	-	ASGSGGTRGNGELF
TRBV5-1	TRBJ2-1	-	ASSLKASGRESSYNEQF
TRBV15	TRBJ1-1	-	ATQRGGSLNTEAF
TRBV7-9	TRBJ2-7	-	ASSLAREGDEQY
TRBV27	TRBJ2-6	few	ASSFSGVGANVLT
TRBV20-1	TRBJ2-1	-	SARSPGGNINEQF
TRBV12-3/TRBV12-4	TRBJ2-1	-	ASSRTSGVYNEQF
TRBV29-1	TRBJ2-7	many	SVRDAHYEQY
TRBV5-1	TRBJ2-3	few	ASSLRTVTDTQY
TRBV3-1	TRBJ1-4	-	ASSHSGTVNEKLF
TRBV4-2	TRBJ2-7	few	ASSQDLGGKGYEQY
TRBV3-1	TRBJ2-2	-	ASSQFPRNTGELF
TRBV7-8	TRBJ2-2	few	ASSLAGAANTGELF
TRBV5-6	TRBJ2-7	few	ASSLGGINSYEQY
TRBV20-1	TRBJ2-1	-	SALRTGATNEQF
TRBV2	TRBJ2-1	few	ASSGGRGAGNEQF
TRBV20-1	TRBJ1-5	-	SASAGIIGNQPQH
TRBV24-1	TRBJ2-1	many	ATEGTSGSYNEQF
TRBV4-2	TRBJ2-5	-	ASSLTGTGNGETQY
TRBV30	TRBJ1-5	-	AWSIFNQPQH
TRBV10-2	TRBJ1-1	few	ASRKTEEAF
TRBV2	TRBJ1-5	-	ASSERGQPQH
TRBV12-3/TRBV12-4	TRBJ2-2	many	ASSGRGLSVTGELF
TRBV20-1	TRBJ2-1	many	SARGVGVGEQF
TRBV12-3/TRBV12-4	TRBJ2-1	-	ASSFTNSYNEQF
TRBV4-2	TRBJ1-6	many	ASSQDRQGMRPLH
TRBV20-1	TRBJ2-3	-	SARDGAGGPDTQY
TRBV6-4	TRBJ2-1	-	ASSDEGASYNEQF
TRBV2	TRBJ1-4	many	ASSQFRGTNEKLF
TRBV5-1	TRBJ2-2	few	ASSFGLAGTPDTGELF
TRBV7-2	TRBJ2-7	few	ASSLVGQGPYEQY